The rows below give T cell receptor beta chains drawn from one sample of a study of preoperative IRX-2 immunotherapy in early breast cancer. Clones were sequenced by immunoSEQ multiplex PCR, and TCRdb holds only the in-frame ones, with some missing. The table shows about 62,000 clones, with approximately 94% occurring only once. Sample collection was performed from a patient treated with IRX-2 immunotherapy. These TCRs come from a human donor with breast cancer. Each CDR3 is given with its conserved first and last residue. A D gene is named only where the DNA matches it firmly. Only part of the rows carry a size: once, few, many, or a class if the clone is expanded.

d_call: TRBD2
v_call: TRBV29-1
clone_size: .
j_call: TRBJ2-3
cdr3_nt: TGCAGCGTTGTCGTAGCGGGGGTTGGAGATACGCAGTATTTT
cdr3_aa: CSVVVAGVGDTQYF

d_call: TRBD1
v_call: TRBV12-5
clone_size: once
j_call: TRBJ2-1
cdr3_nt: TGTGCTAGTGGGGGGACAGAATCCTACAATGAGCAGTTCTTC
cdr3_aa: CASGGTESYNEQFF

d_call: .
v_call: TRBV4-3
clone_size: .
j_call: TRBJ1-1
cdr3_nt: TGCGCCAGCAGCCAAGATGAACATACTGCCCACACTGAAGCTTTCTTT
cdr3_aa: CASSQDEHTAHTEAFF

d_call: TRBD1
v_call: TRBV9
clone_size: .
j_call: TRBJ1-6
cdr3_nt: TGTGCCAGCAGCGGCCCAGGACAGGGGTTAAGTTCACCCCTCCACTTT
cdr3_aa: CASSGPGQGLSSPLHF

d_call: .
v_call: TRBV7-9
clone_size: .
j_call: TRBJ2-1
cdr3_nt: TGTGCCAGCAGCTTATGGGGCAGCTCCTACAATGAGCAGTTCTTC
cdr3_aa: CASSLWGSSYNEQFF

d_call: .
v_call: TRBV9
clone_size: .
j_call: TRBJ2-5
cdr3_nt: TGTGCCAGCAGCGTAGCTGGGCAAGAGACCCAGTACTTC
cdr3_aa: CASSVAGQETQYF

d_call: TRBD2
v_call: TRBV10-3
clone_size: .
j_call: TRBJ2-2
cdr3_nt: TGTGCCATCAGTGGCCGGCCAGCGGGGGTTCTAACTAGCACCGGGGAGCTGTTTTTT
cdr3_aa: CAISGRPAGVLTSTGELFF

d_call: .
v_call: TRBV18
clone_size: .
j_call: TRBJ1-5
cdr3_nt: TGTGCCAGCTCACCATCGGGGGGCGGGAATCAGCCCCAGCATTTT
cdr3_aa: CASSPSGGGNQPQHF

d_call: .
v_call: TRBV5-1
clone_size: .
j_call: TRBJ1-1
cdr3_nt: TGCGCCAGCAGCTTCCTCGCAAAGGACACTGAAGCTTTCTTT
cdr3_aa: CASSFLAKDTEAFF

d_call: .
v_call: TRBV9
clone_size: .
j_call: TRBJ2-3
cdr3_nt: TGTGCCAGCGACCAAACGGGCCTGACGGGGGCAGATACGCAGTATTTT
cdr3_aa: CASDQTGLTGADTQYF

d_call: .
v_call: TRBV6-5
clone_size: .
j_call: TRBJ1-2
cdr3_nt: TGTGCCAGCAGTTATATCAGAACCTATGGCTACACCTTC
cdr3_aa: CASSYIRTYGYTF

d_call: .
v_call: TRBV30
clone_size: .
j_call: TRBJ2-1
cdr3_nt: TGTGCCTGGAGTGGTCCCGGCGATGAGCAGTTCTTC
cdr3_aa: CAWSGPGDEQFF

d_call: TRBD1
v_call: TRBV11-3
clone_size: .
j_call: TRBJ2-5
cdr3_nt: TGTGCCAGCAGCAAGGGACAGGGGCGGTCGGAGACCCAGTACTTC
cdr3_aa: CASSKGQGRSETQYF

d_call: .
v_call: TRBV18
clone_size: .
j_call: TRBJ2-2
cdr3_nt: TGTGCCAGCTCACCGGGGTTGGGCTCGGCCCATCCGGGCACCGGGGAGCTGTTTTTT
cdr3_aa: CASSPGLGSAHPGTGELFF

d_call: .
v_call: TRBV5-6
clone_size: .
j_call: TRBJ2-1
cdr3_nt: TGTGCCAGCAGCTCCCCCTCCGGGACCATTCGCAATGAGCAGTTCTTC
cdr3_aa: CASSSPSGTIRNEQFF

d_call: .
v_call: TRBV5-4
clone_size: .
j_call: TRBJ2-5
cdr3_nt: TGTGCCAGCAGCTTGGAACCGGGAGCAGAGACCCAGTACTTC
cdr3_aa: CASSLEPGAETQYF

d_call: .
v_call: TRBV9
clone_size: .
j_call: TRBJ2-7
cdr3_nt: TGTGCCAGCAGCGTCTGGGGGTTCGCTGACGAGCAGTACTTC
cdr3_aa: CASSVWGFADEQYF

d_call: .
v_call: TRBV7-3
clone_size: .
j_call: TRBJ2-7
cdr3_nt: TGTGCCAGCAGCTCATTTCTTCGGGACCCCAACTACGAGCAGTACTTC
cdr3_aa: CASSSFLRDPNYEQYF

d_call: .
v_call: TRBV7-2
clone_size: .
j_call: TRBJ2-2
cdr3_nt: TGTGCCAGCAGCTTAGAGGTCTGGGAGCTGTTTTTT
cdr3_aa: CASSLEVWELFF

d_call: TRBD2
v_call: TRBV4-1
clone_size: .
j_call: TRBJ2-3
cdr3_nt: TGCGCCAGCAGCCAGCGAGGGGACGGCGGGAGGGCCCAAGCAGATACGCAGTATTTT
cdr3_aa: CASSQRGDGGRAQADTQYF

d_call: .
v_call: TRBV7-2
clone_size: once
j_call: TRBJ1-1
cdr3_nt: TGTGCCAGCAGCTTGGGGTACACTGAAGCTTTCTTT
cdr3_aa: CASSLGYTEAFF

d_call: .
v_call: TRBV5-1
clone_size: once
j_call: TRBJ2-1
cdr3_nt: TGCGCCAGCAATGGGGGGCAGCATTCCTACAATGAGCAGTTCTTC
cdr3_aa: CASNGGQHSYNEQFF

d_call: .
v_call: TRBV10-1
clone_size: .
j_call: TRBJ2-7
cdr3_nt: TGCGCCAGCAGTGAAAGGGTAAGGCCTTCCTCCGAGCAGTACTTC
cdr3_aa: CASSERVRPSSEQYF

d_call: .
v_call: TRBV18
clone_size: .
j_call: TRBJ2-7
cdr3_nt: TGTGCCAGCTCCCTCGGGGTCCCCTCATACGAGCAGTACTTC
cdr3_aa: CASSLGVPSYEQYF

d_call: .
v_call: TRBV19
clone_size: .
j_call: TRBJ1-6
cdr3_nt: TGTGCCAGTCTTGGGGGTAAAAATTCACCCCTCCACTTT
cdr3_aa: CASLGGKNSPLHF

d_call: TRBD1
v_call: TRBV10-3
clone_size: .
j_call: TRBJ2-7
cdr3_nt: TGTGCCATCGGGACTGGGGGACAGGGTTTTTCCGAGCAGTACTTC
cdr3_aa: CAIGTGGQGFSEQYF

d_call: TRBD2
v_call: TRBV4-3
clone_size: .
j_call: TRBJ2-3
cdr3_nt: TGCGCCAGCAGCCAAGATTTTAGCGGGGGGGCGGCATCCACAGATACGCAGTATTTT
cdr3_aa: CASSQDFSGGAASTDTQYF

d_call: .
v_call: TRBV5-6
clone_size: .
j_call: TRBJ1-1
cdr3_nt: TGTGCCAGCACCTCCAGACTGAACACTGAAGCTTTCTTT
cdr3_aa: CASTSRLNTEAFF

d_call: .
v_call: TRBV10-1
clone_size: .
j_call: TRBJ2-6
cdr3_nt: TGCGCCAGCAGTGGCAGGTCAAATCGCACAAGTCGGGCCAACGTCCTGACTTTC
cdr3_aa: CASSGRSNRTSRANVLTF

d_call: .
v_call: TRBV7-2
clone_size: .
j_call: TRBJ2-2
cdr3_nt: TGTGCCAGCAGCGTCAGGGCGTTCGGGGAGCTGTTTTTT
cdr3_aa: CASSVRAFGELFF

d_call: .
v_call: TRBV30
clone_size: once
j_call: TRBJ1-2
cdr3_nt: TGTGCCTGGAGTGTAGCTTCGGAATCTGGCTACACCTTC
cdr3_aa: CAWSVASESGYTF

d_call: .
v_call: TRBV5-4
clone_size: .
j_call: TRBJ2-2
cdr3_nt: TGTGCCAGCAGCCGCCCTGGAGTCACCACCGGGGAGCTGTTTTTT
cdr3_aa: CASSRPGVTTGELFF

d_call: .
v_call: TRBV6-5
clone_size: once
j_call: TRBJ2-3
cdr3_nt: TGTGCCAGCAGTTATGAGATAGGAGGGAGAGATACGCAGTATTTT
cdr3_aa: CASSYEIGGRDTQYF

d_call: TRBD1
v_call: TRBV28
clone_size: .
j_call: TRBJ2-7
cdr3_nt: TGTGCCAGCAGTTTACCCGGGACAGGGCCCTTCGAGCAGTACTTC
cdr3_aa: CASSLPGTGPFEQYF

d_call: TRBD2
v_call: TRBV7-2
clone_size: .
j_call: TRBJ2-1
cdr3_nt: TGTGCCAGCAGTCTCATAGCGGGGGCATACAATGAGCAGTTCTTC
cdr3_aa: CASSLIAGAYNEQFF

d_call: .
v_call: TRBV28
clone_size: .
j_call: TRBJ1-1
cdr3_nt: TGTGCCAGCAGTCAACTCCCCGTCCAGGGGCGTCAAGCTTTCTTT
cdr3_aa: CASSQLPVQGRQAFF

d_call: .
v_call: TRBV4-1
clone_size: .
j_call: TRBJ1-2
cdr3_nt: TGCGCCAGCAGCCAGCCCGACTCCTCGGGGGGGTACTATGGCTACACCTTC
cdr3_aa: CASSQPDSSGGYYGYTF

d_call: .
v_call: TRBV6-1
clone_size: .
j_call: TRBJ2-7
cdr3_nt: TGTGCCAGCAGTGTCTCGGCTATGTACGAGCAGTACTTC
cdr3_aa: CASSVSAMYEQYF

d_call: .
v_call: TRBV5-6
clone_size: .
j_call: TRBJ1-1
cdr3_nt: TGTGCCAGCAGCTTGCAAACCCCCACTGAAGCTTTCTTT
cdr3_aa: CASSLQTPTEAFF

d_call: TRBD1
v_call: TRBV5-1
clone_size: .
j_call: TRBJ2-5
cdr3_nt: TGCGCCAGCAGCAAAAGACAGGGGGCAGGGGAGACCCAGTACTTC
cdr3_aa: CASSKRQGAGETQYF

d_call: .
v_call: TRBV10-3
clone_size: .
j_call: TRBJ1-3
cdr3_nt: TGTGCCATCAGCTACGGCTCTGGAAACACCATATATTTT
cdr3_aa: CAISYGSGNTIYF

d_call: .
v_call: TRBV21-1
clone_size: .
j_call: TRBJ1-5
cdr3_nt: TGTGCCAGCAGCAAAGCTGACGGGCCCCAGCATTTT
cdr3_aa: CASSKADGPQHF